This T cell receptor beta chain was identified in a study of post-analysis software for immune sequencing data. Sequencing libraries made from TCR beta cDNA carried unique molecular identifiers. Using its own MiXCR run on the PCR reads, TCRdb lists one record per CDR3 protein. The table shows a few hundred thousand distinct CDR3 sequences, with around 36% occurring only once. On this clonotype: Antigen unknown.

The germline V and J ends were trimmed by 4 bases and 3 bases, with 15 bases remaining between them. CDR1 is LGHDT and CDR2 is YNNKEL in the germline V gene (reference sequence). CDR3 length equals 15 residues. Overall study findings and caveats: In patients, five or six TRBV segments were more frequent than in controls, with TRBV5-6, TRBV5-1 and TRBV20-1 among them.

The receptor was isolated from a girl aged 2 to 17 with multiple sclerosis. This chain uses TRBV3-1 with TRBJ1-2; the D gene is possibly TRBD1 (6 bases). The sequenced sample consisted of blood. CDR3 bases: TGTGCCAGCAGCCCCCAAGAGGGACATGACTATGGCTACACCTTC. This translates into CASSPQEGHDYGYTF.